This TCR beta chain derives from a study of blood T cell repertoires in COVID-19. Overall study: Samples came from the United States, Italy and Spain, spanning acute and convalescent COVID-19.

Germline V gene data show CDR1 as SGHNT and CDR2 as YYREEE (reference sequence). The CDR3 totals 15 residues. Trimming removed 1 base from V and 3 bases from J; junction bases left unmatched: 1. Under the authors' procedure: Amplification of reference gene primers provided the estimated nucleated cell counts. Some clones are missing from TCRdb's copy, which holds only in-frame ones; the method was immunoSEQ multiplex PCR. V and J calls and clone size are those listed in that table; D and trimming were worked out from the DNA. The sample lists roughly 300,000 clones; 70% to 90% were seen once. V usage is TRBV5-4 and J usage is TRBJ2-3; the match to TRBD2 covers 11 bases. Source material: PBMCs or T cells enriched from blood (not recorded which). The source of this sequence is a woman aged 25 to 39 who had recovered from COVID-19. The CDR3 loop reads CASSLPSGGTDTQYF. The CDR3, as DNA: TGTGCCAGCAGCTTGCCTAGCGGGGGGACAGATACGCAGTATTTT. The whole variable domain, filled in from reference TRBV5-4 and TRBJ2-3, reads ETGVTQSPTHLIKTRGQQVTLRCSSQSGHNTVSWYQQALGQGPQFIFQYYREEENGRGNFPPRFSGLQFPNYSSELNVNALELDDSALYLCASSLPSGGTDTQYFGPGTRLTVL.